This entry lists 21 T cell receptor beta chains sequenced from one sample in a study of STAT5B mutations in CD4+ large granular lymphocyte leukemia. Assay: immunoSEQ multiplex PCR; the TCRdb copy retains only in-frame clones and omits some. This table has tens of thousands of clones, around 75% appearing once. The sequencing input was CD4+ T cells from blood buffy coats. The origin of the receptors is a human donor in good health.

The chain couples TRBV5-1 to TRBJ1-3, with TRBD1 as a possible D gene (5 bases). Between the trimmed V and J ends, which lost 4 bases and 0 bases, there was a span of 11 bases. CDR1 is SGHRS, CDR2 YFSETQ, per germline. This CDR3 region has 15 residues. CDR3: CASSEGSNSGNTIYF. For the CDR3, the DNA is TGCGCCAGCAGCGAGGGGTCCAACTCTGGAAACACCATATATTTT.

CDR3 DNA: TGCGCCAGCAGCTTTGGCGGAGAGGGCTTAAACATTCAGTACTTC. This codes for CASSFGGEGLNIQYF. This chain uses TRBV5-1 with TRBJ2-4; tentatively, D is TRBD2 (5 bases). The CDR3 runs to 15 residues. Germline values: CDR1 SGHRS, CDR2 YFSETQ. V dropped 2 bases and J dropped 6 bases, with 15 bases sitting between them.

This clone was detected only a few times. The rearrangement uses TRBV5-1 and TRBJ2-3, with D perhaps TRBD1 or TRBD2 (5 bases each). The V end lost 3 bases, the J end lost 2 bases, and 25 bases lay between the germline ends. The germline V gene has CDR1 SGHRS and CDR2 YFSETQ. This CDR3 spans 19 amino acids. The CDR3 reads CASSWGPSHPGTHTDTQYF. The CDR3 DNA reads as TGCGCCAGCAGCTGGGGACCCTCACACCCAGGCACACACACAGATACGCAGTATTTT.

V gene TRBV11-3 combines with J gene TRBJ2-7; D is perhaps TRBD2 (5 bases). There are 16 residues in the CDR3. Looked up from germline, CDR1 is SGHNT and CDR2 is YENEEA. Trimming cost V 0 bases and J 2 bases, with 14 bases left between them. The CDR3 region is CASSLDGGRPPYEQYF. The CDR3 DNA reads as TGTGCCAGCAGCTTAGATGGAGGCAGGCCACCCTACGAGCAGTACTTC.

The V and J genes are TRBV7-8 and TRBJ2-5; maybe TRBD2 (5 bases). The J call could be wrong; TRBJ2-7 is a better fit for the DNA end. The CDR3 runs to 14 residues. Germline loops: CDR1 SGHVS, CDR2 FQNEAQ. The CDR3 sequence: CASSLGLASDEQYF. The CDR3 coding sequence is TGTGCCAGCAGCTTAGGGCTAGCTTCGGACGAGCAGTACTTC.

V gene TRBV19 combines with J gene TRBJ2-7, with 11 bases fitting TRBD1. The CDR3 totals 14 residues. Per germline, CDR1 LNHDA and CDR2 SQIVND (reference sequence). Trimming took 5 bases from V and 4 from J; bases not matched to a gene: 4. CDR3 sequence reads: CASSARDRGYEQYF. The CDR3 region has the DNA TGTGCCAGTAGTGCCCGGGACAGGGGGTACGAGCAGTACTTC.

This rearrangement joins TRBV30 to TRBJ1-1; D is perhaps TRBD1 (6 bases). CDR3 size: 16 residues. The ends were cut back, 3 bases at V and 2 bases at J, with 19 bases in the middle. Germline CDR1 GTSNPN, CDR2 SVGIG (reference sequence). The CDR3 sequence is CAWSGRDTGANTEAFF. CDR3 coding DNA: TGTGCCTGGAGCGGCCGGGACACCGGGGCTAACACTGAAGCTTTCTTT.

In this sample, this clone turned up a few times. The rearrangement uses TRBV5-1 and TRBJ2-7; the D gene could be TRBD1 or TRBD2 (6 bases each). The CDR3 sequence is 15 residues long. Trimming left V 7 bases short and J 6 bases short, with 23 bases between. Germline V gives CDR1 SGHRS, CDR2 YFSETQ. The CDR3 nucleotides are TGCGCCAGCTCCCCTGGGGGCGGGACCACCCCCGAGCAGTACTTC. Translation gives CASSPGGGTTPEQYF.

The gene calls are TRBV30 and TRBJ2-7, with 8 positions matching TRBD2. Germline CDR1 is GTSNPN and CDR2 is SVGIG (reference sequence). The junction had 0 bases not matched to a gene; V was cut back by 2 bases and J by 3 bases. The CDR3 is made up of 12 amino acids. The chain's CDR3 is CAWSLAGYEQYF. As DNA, the CDR3 is TGTGCCTGGAGTCTAGCGGGCTACGAGCAGTACTTC.

There are a few counts of this clone. The gene calls are TRBV30 and TRBJ1-1; D is ambiguous. CDR3 length equals 12 residues. Germline V gives CDR1 GTSNPN, CDR2 SVGIG (reference sequence). Trimming removed 4 bases from V and 1 base from J, with 7 bases in between. DNA for the CDR3: TGTGCCTGGACGGTAGGGAACACTGAAGCTTTCTTT. Its translation: CAWTVGNTEAFF. The complete variable domain, with remaining parts taken from reference TRBV30 and TRBJ1-1, reads SQTIHQWPATLVQPVGSPLSLECTVEGTSNPNLYWYRQAAGRGLQLLFYSVGIGQISSEVPQNLSASRPQDRQFILSSKKLLLSDSGFYLCAWTVGNTEAFFGQGTRLTVV.

The chain carries TRBV28 and TRBJ1-5; TRBD1 might be the D (6 bases). Germline CDR1 reads MDHEN; CDR2 reads SYDVKM. CDR3 length: 14 residues. V lost 6 bases to trimming and J lost 1 base, with 10 bases between them. The CDR3 is CASRPDRSNQPQHF. The CDR3 region has the DNA TGTGCCAGCAGGCCCGACAGGAGCAATCAGCCCCAGCATTTT.

This rearrangement joins TRBV6-1 to TRBJ2-7; 8 bases are a match to TRBD2. In germline, CDR1 is MNHNS, CDR2 SASEGT. CDR3 size: 15 residues. V lost 3 bases, J lost 1 base, and 5 bases stayed unmatched. The CDR3 nucleotides are TGTGCCAGCAGTGATAGCGGGAATCCATCCTACGAGCAGTACTTC. Residues: CASSDSGNPSYEQYF.

V gene TRBV7-6 combines with J gene TRBJ1-2; D unclear. In germline, CDR1 is SGHVS, CDR2 FNYEAQ. The germline V and J ends were trimmed by 2 bases and 2 bases, with 12 bases remaining between them. The CDR3 extends over 15 amino acids. CDR3: CASSLRSRGNYGYTF. As DNA, the CDR3 is TGTGCCAGCAGCTTACGATCCCGCGGAAACTATGGCTACACCTTC.

V usage is TRBV19 and J usage is TRBJ2-3, with 8 positions matching TRBD2. With V trimmed by 6 bases and J by 1 base, 9 bases remained unmatched. Germline V gene data show CDR1 as LNHDA and CDR2 as SQIVND (reference sequence). This CDR3 has 16 amino acids. In DNA form, the CDR3 reads TGTGCCAGTAGCCCTAGTAGCGGGATTGGCACAGATACGCAGTATTTT. As protein: CASSPSSGIGTDTQYF.

With regard to this clone: The sample carries other DNA sequences with the same CDR3. V and J are TRBV27 and TRBJ1-2; 9 bases map to TRBD1. This CDR3 region has 12 residues. CDR1 MNHEY and CDR2 SMNVEV come from the germline V gene (reference sequence). J lost 5 bases, V lost 5 bases, and 0 bases had no gene match. The CDR3 here is CASSDRGYGYTF. The CDR3 DNA reads TGTGCCAGCAGTGACAGGGGGTATGGCTACACCTTC.

The rearrangement joins TRBV10-3 to TRBJ2-2; D may be TRBD1 (8 bases). The germline CDR1 and CDR2 sequences are ENHRY and SYGVKD. V lost 11 bases and J 6 bases, leaving 16 bases between the germline ends. CDR3 length: 13 residues. The CDR3 nucleotides are TGTGCCGGGGGGGACAGGAGTTCCGGGGAGCTGTTTTTT. Amino acid sequence: CAGGDRSSGELFF.

The CDR3 is CASSPMAAANTGELFF. The CDR3, as DNA: TGTGCCAGCAGCCCCATGGCAGCGGCAAACACCGGGGAGCTGTTTTTT. The rearrangement joins TRBV9 to TRBJ2-2; D is perhaps TRBD2 (5 bases). Per the germline V gene, CDR1 is SGDLS and CDR2 is YYNGEE. V shed 4 bases and J shed 2 bases, with 15 bases lying between them. The CDR3 has 16 amino acids.

In nucleotides, the CDR3 is TGTGCCAGCAGCTTCGTCAGCGGGAGTAGCTACGAGCAGTACTTC. Translation gives CASSFVSGSSYEQYF. The chain recombines TRBV11-2 with TRBJ2-7; 8 nucleotides align to TRBD2. CDR1 is SGHAT and CDR2 is FQNNGV in the germline V gene. The CDR3 runs 15 residues. Germline trimming cut 3 bases from V and 3 bases from J; bases unmatched to any gene: 7.

The rearrangement joins TRBV19 to TRBJ2-1, with 11 bases aligning to TRBD1. The V gene end was trimmed by 9 bases and the J gene end by 6 bases; junction bases not matched to a gene: 10. This CDR3 is 15 amino acids long. Looked up from germline, CDR1 is LNHDA and CDR2 is SQIVND (reference sequence). CDR3 coding DNA: TGTGCCAGCACGGAGAGCGGGACAGGGGGCAATGAGCAGTTCTTC. Translation: CASTESGTGGNEQFF.

The rearrangement links TRBV29-1 to TRBJ1-1; 10 bases fit TRBD1. J was trimmed by 5 bases and V by 8 bases; bases with no gene match: 17. Germline CDR1 is SQVTM and CDR2 is ANQGSEA. The length of the CDR3 is 16 residues. CDR3 in DNA: TGCAGCCACCCTTCCCGACAGGGGGCGGTCGGGACTGAAGCTTTCTTT. This gives the protein CSHPSRQGAVGTEAFF.

The rearrangement links TRBV29-1 to TRBJ2-1, with D possibly called TRBD1 or TRBD2 (5 bases each). Germline V lookup: CDR1 SQVTM, CDR2 ANQGSEA. The CDR3 runs 15 residues. V lost 7 bases, J lost 5 bases, and 21 bases lay in between. The CDR3 sequence: CSGRRSSGSNNEQFF. The CDR3 coding sequence is TGCAGCGGCAGAAGATCGTCAGGGAGCAACAATGAGCAGTTCTTC.